The clone carrying this TCR beta chain has more than one count but fewer than ten. Its specificity is not known. The data stem from a study of identical twins. Notes on the study in general: Cord blood beta clonotypes present at high abundance carried fewer insertions; no such pattern appeared in memory repertoires. Twin pairs had excess sharing that was weaker in beta out-of-frame sequences.

Trimming shortened V by 4 bases and J by 4 bases, and 8 bases separated the two germline ends. The CDR3 spans 13 residues. CDR1 and CDR2 from the germline V gene are SNHLY and FYNNEI. TCRdb recomputed calls from the 5' RACE reads with MiXCR, one row per CDR3 protein. This table holds some 600,000 distinct CDR3 sequences, 7.1% found once. These data were also filed under a second study, of yellow fever vaccine responses in identical twins.

The V gene is TRBV2, the J gene TRBJ1-5, with D tentatively TRBD1 (5 bases). The specimen sequenced was PBMCs. The source of this sequence is a woman aged 18-29 years in good health. The CDR3 DNA reads as TGTGCCAGCAGTGGGGACTATAATCAGCCCCAGCATTTT. Translating it yields CASSGDYNQPQHF.